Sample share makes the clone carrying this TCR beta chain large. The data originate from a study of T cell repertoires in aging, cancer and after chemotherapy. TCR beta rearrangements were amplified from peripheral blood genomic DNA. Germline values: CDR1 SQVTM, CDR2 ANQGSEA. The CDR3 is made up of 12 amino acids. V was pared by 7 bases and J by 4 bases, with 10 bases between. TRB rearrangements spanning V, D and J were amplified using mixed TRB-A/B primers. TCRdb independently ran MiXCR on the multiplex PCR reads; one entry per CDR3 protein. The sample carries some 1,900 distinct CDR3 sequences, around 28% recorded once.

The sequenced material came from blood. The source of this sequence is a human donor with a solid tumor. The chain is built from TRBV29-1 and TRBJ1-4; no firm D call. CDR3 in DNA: TGCAGCGCGAGAGAGGGTAATGAAAAACTGTTTTTT. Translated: CSAREGNEKLFF.